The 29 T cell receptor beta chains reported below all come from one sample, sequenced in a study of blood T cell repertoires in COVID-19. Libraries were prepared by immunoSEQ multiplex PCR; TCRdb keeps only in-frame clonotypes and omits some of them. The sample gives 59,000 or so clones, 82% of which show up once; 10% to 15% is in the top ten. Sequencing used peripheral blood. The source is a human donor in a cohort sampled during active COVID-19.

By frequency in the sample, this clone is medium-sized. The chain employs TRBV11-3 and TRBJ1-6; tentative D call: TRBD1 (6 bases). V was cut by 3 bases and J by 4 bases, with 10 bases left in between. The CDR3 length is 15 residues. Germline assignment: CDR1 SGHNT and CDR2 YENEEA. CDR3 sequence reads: CASSFDRTYNSPLHF. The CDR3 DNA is TGTGCCAGCAGCTTCGACAGGACTTATAATTCACCCCTCCACTTT.

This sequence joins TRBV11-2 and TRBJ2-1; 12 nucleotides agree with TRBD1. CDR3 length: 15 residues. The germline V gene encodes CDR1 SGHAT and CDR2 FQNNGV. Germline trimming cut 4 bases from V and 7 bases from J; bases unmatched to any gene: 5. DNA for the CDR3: TGTGCCAGCAGCTCCCGGGACAGGGGGCGGAATGAGCAGTTCTTC. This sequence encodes CASSSRDRGRNEQFF.

CDR3 protein: CATSRAGTASYEQYF. The CDR3 DNA sequence: TGTGCCACCAGCAGGGCCGGGACAGCCTCCTACGAGCAGTACTTC. The chain has TRBV15 and TRBJ2-7; 7 positions agree with TRBD1. There are 15 residues in the CDR3. V shed 3 bases and J 0 bases; nucleotides not matched to a gene: 5. From germline, CDR1 is LNHNV and CDR2 YYDKDF (reference sequence).

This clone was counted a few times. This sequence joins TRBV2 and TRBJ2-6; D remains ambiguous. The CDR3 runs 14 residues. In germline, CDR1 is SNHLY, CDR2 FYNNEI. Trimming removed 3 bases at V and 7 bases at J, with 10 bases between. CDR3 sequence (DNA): TGTGCCAGCAGTGACCTCACGGTAGCCAACGTCCTGACTTTC. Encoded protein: CASSDLTVANVLTF.

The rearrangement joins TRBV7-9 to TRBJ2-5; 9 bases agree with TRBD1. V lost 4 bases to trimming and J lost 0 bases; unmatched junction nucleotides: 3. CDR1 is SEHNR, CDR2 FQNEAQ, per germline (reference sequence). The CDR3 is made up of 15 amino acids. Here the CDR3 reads CASSSGTGYQETQYF. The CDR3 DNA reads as TGTGCCAGCAGCTCCGGGACAGGGTACCAAGAGACCCAGTACTTC.

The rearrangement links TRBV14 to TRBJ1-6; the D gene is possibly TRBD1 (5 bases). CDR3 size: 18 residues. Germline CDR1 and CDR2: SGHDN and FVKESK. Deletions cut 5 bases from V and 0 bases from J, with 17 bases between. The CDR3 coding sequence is TGTGCCAGCAGCAAGACTGGACACCCCGGCTCCTATAATTCACCCCTCCACTTT. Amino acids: CASSKTGHPGSYNSPLHF.

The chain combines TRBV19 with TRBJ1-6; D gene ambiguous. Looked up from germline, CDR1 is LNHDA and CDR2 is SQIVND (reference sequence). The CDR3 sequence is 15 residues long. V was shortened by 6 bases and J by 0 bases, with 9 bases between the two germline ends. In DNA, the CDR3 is TGTGCCAGTAGGGACTCAAGCTCCTATAATTCACCCCTCCACTTT. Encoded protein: CASRDSSSYNSPLHF.

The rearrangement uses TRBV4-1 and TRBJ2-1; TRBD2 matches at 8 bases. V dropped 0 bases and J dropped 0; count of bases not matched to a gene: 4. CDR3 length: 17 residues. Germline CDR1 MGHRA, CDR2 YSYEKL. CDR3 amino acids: CASSQDLRGGSYNEQFF. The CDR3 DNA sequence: TGCGCCAGCAGCCAAGATCTACGGGGGGGCTCCTACAATGAGCAGTTCTTC.

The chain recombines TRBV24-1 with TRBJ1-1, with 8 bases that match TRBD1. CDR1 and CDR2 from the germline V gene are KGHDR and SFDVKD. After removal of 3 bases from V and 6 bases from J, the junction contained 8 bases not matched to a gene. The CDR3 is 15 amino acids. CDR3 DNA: TGTGCCACCAGTGATCGGACAGGGAAGGACGCTGAAGCTTTCTTT. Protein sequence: CATSDRTGKDAEAFF.

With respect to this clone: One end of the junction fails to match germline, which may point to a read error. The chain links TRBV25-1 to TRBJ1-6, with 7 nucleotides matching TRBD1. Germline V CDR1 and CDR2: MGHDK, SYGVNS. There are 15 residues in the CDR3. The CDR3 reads CASSPLGQSNSPPHF. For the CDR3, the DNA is TGTGCCAGCAGCCCCCTGGGACAGTCGAATTCACCCCCCCACTTT.

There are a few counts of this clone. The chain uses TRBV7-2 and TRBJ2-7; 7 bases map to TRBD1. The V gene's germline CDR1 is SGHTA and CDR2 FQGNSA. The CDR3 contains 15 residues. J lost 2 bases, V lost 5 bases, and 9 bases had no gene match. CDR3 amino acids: CASSQRLGGPYEQYF. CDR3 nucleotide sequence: TGTGCCAGCAGCCAGCGGTTAGGGGGCCCCTACGAGCAGTACTTC.

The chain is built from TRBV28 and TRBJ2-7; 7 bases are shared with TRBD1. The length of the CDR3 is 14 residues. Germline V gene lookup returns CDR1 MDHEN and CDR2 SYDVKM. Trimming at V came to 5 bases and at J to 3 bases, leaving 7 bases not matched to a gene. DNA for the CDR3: TGTGCCAGCAGTCGCCTGGACAGGAGCTACGAGCAGTACGTC. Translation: CASSRLDRSYEQYV.

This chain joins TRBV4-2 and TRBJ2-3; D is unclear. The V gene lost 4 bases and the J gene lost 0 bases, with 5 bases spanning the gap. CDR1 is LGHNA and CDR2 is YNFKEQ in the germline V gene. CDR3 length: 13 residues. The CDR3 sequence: CASSLTSTDTQYF. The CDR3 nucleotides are TGTGCCAGCAGCCTGACTAGCACAGATACGCAGTATTTT.

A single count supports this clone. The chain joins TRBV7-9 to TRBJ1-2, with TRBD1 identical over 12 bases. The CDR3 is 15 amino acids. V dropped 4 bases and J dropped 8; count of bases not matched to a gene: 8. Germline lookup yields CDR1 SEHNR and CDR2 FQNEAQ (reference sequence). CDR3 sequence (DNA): TGTGCCAGCAGCTCCCTCCGGGACAGGGGGCAGGGCTACACCTTC. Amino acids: CASSSLRDRGQGYTF.

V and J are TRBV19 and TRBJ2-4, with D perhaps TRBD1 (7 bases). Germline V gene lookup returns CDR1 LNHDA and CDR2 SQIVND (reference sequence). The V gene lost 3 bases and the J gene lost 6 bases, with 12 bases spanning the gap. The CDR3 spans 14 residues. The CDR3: CASSITGDRNIQYF. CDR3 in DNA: TGTGCCAGTAGTATCACGGGGGACAGAAACATTCAGTACTTC. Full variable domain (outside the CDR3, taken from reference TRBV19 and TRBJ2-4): DGGITQSPKYLFRKEGQNVTLSCEQNLNHDAMYWYRQDPGQGLRLIYYSQIVNDFQKGDIAEGYSVSREKKESFPLTVTSAQKNPTAFYLCASSITGDRNIQYFGAGTRLSVL.

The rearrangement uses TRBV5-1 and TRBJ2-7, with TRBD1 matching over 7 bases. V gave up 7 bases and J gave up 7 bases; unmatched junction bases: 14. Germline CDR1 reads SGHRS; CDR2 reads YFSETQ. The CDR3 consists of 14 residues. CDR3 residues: CASQGTVRPLEQYV. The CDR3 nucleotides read TGCGCCAGCCAGGGGACAGTCAGACCTTTGGAGCAGTACGTC.

The CDR3 bases are TGTGCCAGCAGTTACGGGACAGGGGTTGAAAAACTGTTTTTT. This gives the protein CASSYGTGVEKLFF. The J gene is TRBJ1-4, the V gene TRBV6-5, with TRBD1 identical over 10 bases. This CDR3 is built from 14 residues. Germline V gene lookup returns CDR1 MNHEY and CDR2 SVGAGI. The trim removed 2 bases at V and 7 bases at J, leaving 1 base unmatched.

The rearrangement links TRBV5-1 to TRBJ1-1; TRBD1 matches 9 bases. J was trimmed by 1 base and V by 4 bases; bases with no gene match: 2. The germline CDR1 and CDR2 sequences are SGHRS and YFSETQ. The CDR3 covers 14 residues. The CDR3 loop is CASSGGQGNTEAFF. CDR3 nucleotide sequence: TGCGCCAGCAGCGGGGGACAGGGGAACACTGAAGCTTTCTTT.

For the CDR3, the DNA is TGTGCCTCCCGGGACACATATAGCAATCAGCCCCAGCATTTT. It specifies CASRDTYSNQPQHF. The chain carries TRBV6-5 and TRBJ1-5; the D gene is possibly TRBD1 (6 bases). This CDR3 region has 14 residues. V lost 11 bases to trimming and J lost 0 bases, with 14 bases between them. CDR1 is MNHEY, CDR2 SVGAGI, per germline.

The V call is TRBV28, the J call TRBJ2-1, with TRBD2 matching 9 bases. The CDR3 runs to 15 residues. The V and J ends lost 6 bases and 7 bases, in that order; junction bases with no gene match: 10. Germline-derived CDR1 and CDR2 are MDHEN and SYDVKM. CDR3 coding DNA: TGTGCCAGCAGCCCCAGCGGGGGGCTTCGGAATGAGCAGTTCTTC. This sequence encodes CASSPSGGLRNEQFF.

For the CDR3, the DNA is TGTGCCAGCAGCTTGGGGGACAGGGGACAAGGCACTGAAGCTTTCTTT. Protein sequence: CASSLGDRGQGTEAFF. V is TRBV7-9 and J is TRBJ1-1; 10 nucleotides align to TRBD1. The germline gives CDR1 SEHNR, CDR2 FQNEAQ (reference sequence). The CDR3 consists of 16 residues. V trimming: 3 bases; J trimming: 4 bases; junction bases outside the gene matches: 8. The whole variable domain, remainder taken from reference TRBV7-9 and TRBJ1-1, is DTGVSQNPRHKITKRGQNVTFRCDPISEHNRLYWYRQTLGQGPEFLTYFQNEAQLEKSRLLSDRFSAERPKGSFSTLEIQRTEQGDSAMYLCASSLGDRGQGTEAFFGQGTRLTVV.

The CDR3 here is CASSLAPSPSGGGYEQFF. The CDR3 DNA reads as TGTGCCAGCAGCTTAGCTCCCTCACCTAGCGGGGGGGGCTATGAGCAGTTCTTC. The chain joins TRBV11-2 to TRBJ2-1; 12 positions match TRBD2. J gave up 8 bases and V 1 base, and 12 bases lay outside the gene matches. CDR3 size: 18 residues. CDR1 and CDR2 (germline): SGHAT, FQNNGV. Based on the CDR3 plus reference TRBV11-2 and TRBJ2-1, the full variable domain is EAGVAQSPRYKIIEKRQSVAFWCNPISGHATLYWYQQILGQGPKLLIQFQNNGVVDDSQLPKDRFSAERLKGVDSTLKIQPAKLEDSAVYLCASSLAPSPSGGGYEQFFGPGTRLTVL.

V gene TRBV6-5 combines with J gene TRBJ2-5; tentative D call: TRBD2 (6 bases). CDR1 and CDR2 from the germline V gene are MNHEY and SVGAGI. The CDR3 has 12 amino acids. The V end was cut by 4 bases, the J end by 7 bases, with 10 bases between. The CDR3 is CASSSGDWTQYF. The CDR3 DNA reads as TGTGCCAGCAGTTCGGGGGATTGGACCCAGTACTTC.

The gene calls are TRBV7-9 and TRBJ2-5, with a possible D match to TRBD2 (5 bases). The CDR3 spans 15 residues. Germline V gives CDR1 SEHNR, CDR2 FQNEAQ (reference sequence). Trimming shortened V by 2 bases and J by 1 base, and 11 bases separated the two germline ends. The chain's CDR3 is CASSLRGNFQETQYF. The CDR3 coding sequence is TGTGCCAGCAGCTTACGAGGGAACTTCCAAGAGACCCAGTACTTC.

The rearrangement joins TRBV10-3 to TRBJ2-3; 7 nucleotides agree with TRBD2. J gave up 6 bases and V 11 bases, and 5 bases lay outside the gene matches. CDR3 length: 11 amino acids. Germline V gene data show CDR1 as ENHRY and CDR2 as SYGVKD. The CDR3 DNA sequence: TGTGCCGGGGGGGTAGGGGATACGCAGTATTTT. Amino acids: CAGGVGDTQYF.

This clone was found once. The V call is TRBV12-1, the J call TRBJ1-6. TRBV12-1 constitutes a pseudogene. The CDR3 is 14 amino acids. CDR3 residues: CASNLRGAYSPLHF. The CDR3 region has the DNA TGTGCCAGCAATTTGCGGGGGGCTTATTCACCCCTCCACTTT.

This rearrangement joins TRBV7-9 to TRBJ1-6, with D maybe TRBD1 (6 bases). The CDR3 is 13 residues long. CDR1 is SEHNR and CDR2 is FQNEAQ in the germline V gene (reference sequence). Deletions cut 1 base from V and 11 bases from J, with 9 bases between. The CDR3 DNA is TGTGCCAGCAGCTTAGACAGGGTTCCACCCCTCCACTTT. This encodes CASSLDRVPPLHF.

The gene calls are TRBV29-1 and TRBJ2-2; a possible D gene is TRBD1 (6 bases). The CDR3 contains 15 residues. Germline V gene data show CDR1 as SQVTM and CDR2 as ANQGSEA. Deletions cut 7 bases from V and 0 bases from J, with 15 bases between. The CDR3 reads CSAREQGSNTGELFF. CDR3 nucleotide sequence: TGCAGCGCTAGAGAGCAGGGGTCGAACACCGGGGAGCTGTTTTTT.

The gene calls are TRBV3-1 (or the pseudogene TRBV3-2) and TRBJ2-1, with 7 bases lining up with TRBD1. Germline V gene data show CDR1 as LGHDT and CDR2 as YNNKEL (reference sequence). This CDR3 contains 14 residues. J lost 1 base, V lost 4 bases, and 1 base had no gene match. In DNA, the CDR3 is TGTGCCAGCAGCCGGGACAGATCCTACAATGAGCAGTTCTTC. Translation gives CASSRDRSYNEQFF.